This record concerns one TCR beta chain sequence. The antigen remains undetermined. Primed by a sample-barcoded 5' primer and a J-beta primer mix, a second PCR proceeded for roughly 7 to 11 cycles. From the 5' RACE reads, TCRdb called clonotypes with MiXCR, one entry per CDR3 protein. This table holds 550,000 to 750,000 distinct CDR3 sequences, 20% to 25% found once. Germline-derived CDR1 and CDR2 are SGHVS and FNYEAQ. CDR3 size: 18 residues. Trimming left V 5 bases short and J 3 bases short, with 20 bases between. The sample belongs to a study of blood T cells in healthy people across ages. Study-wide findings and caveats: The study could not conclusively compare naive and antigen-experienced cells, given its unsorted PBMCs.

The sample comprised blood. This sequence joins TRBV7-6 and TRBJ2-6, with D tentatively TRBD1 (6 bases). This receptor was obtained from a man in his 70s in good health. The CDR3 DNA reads TGTGCCAGCAGCCCCCGGGACATACGAGTAGGTGGGGCCAACGTCCTGACTTTC. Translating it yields CASSPRDIRVGGANVLTF. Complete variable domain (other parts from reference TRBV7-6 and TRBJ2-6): GAGVSQSPRYKVTKRGQDVALRCDPISGHVSLYWYRQALGQGPEFLTYFNYEAQQDKSGLPNDRFSAERPEGSISTLTIQRTEQRDSAMYRCASSPRDIRVGGANVLTFGAGSRLTVL.